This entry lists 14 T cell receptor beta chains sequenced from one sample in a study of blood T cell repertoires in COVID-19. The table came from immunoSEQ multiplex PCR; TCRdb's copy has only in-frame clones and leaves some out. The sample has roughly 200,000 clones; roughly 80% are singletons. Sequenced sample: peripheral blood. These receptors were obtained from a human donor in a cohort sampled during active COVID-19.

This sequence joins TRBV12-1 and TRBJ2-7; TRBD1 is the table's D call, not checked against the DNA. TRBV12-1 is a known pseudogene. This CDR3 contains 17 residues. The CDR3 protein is CASSFGRDRSTGWEQYF. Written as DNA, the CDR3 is TGTGCCAGCAGCTTTGGGCGGGACAGATCAACGGGTTGGGAGCAGTACTTC.

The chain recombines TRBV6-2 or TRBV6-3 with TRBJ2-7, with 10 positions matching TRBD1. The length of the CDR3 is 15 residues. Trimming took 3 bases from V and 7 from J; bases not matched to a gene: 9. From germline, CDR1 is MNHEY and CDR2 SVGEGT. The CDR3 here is CASSYLRDRGREQYF. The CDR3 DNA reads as TGTGCCAGCAGTTATCTAAGGGACAGGGGAAGAGAGCAGTACTTC.

The CDR3 nucleotides are TGTGCCAGCAGTTATAACGGGGGGCTCTACGAGCAGTACTTC. Its translation: CASSYNGGLYEQYF. V is TRBV6-2 or TRBV6-3 and J is TRBJ2-7, with TRBD2 as a possible D gene (7 bases). Trimming took 3 bases from V and 3 from J, leaving 12 bases between them. CDR1 and CDR2 (germline): MNHEY, SVGEGT. The CDR3 extends over 14 amino acids.

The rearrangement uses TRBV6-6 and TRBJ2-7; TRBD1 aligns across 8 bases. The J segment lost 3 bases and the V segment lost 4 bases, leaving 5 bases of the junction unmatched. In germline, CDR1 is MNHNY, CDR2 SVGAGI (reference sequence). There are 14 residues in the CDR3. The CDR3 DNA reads TGTGCCAGCAGTTTGCCAGGGGGCAGCTACGAGCAGTACTTC. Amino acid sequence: CASSLPGGSYEQYF.

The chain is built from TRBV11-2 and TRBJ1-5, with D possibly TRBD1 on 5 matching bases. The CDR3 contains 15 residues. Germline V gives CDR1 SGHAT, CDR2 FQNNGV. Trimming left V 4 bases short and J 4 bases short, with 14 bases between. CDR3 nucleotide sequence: TGTGCCAGCAGCTCCGCCGACAGTTCGAATCAGCCCCAGCATTTT. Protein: CASSSADSSNQPQHF.

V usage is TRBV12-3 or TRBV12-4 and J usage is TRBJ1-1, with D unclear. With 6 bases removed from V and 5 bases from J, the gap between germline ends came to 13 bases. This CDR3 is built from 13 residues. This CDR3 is CASSQGSWTEAFF. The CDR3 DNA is TGTGCCAGCAGCCAAGGGAGTTGGACTGAAGCTTTCTTT.

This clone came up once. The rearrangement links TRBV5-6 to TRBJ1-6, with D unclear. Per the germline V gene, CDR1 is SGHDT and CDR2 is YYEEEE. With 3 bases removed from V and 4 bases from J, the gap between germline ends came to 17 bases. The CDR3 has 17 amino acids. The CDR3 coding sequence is TGTGCCAGCAGCTCAGGCGTTGGTCTTACATATAATTCACCCCTCCACTTT. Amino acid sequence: CASSSGVGLTYNSPLHF.

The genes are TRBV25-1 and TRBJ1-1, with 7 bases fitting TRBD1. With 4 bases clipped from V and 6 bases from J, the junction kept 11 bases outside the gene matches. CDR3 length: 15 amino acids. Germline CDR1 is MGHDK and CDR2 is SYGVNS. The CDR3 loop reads CASSVRTGLRAEAFF. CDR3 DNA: TGTGCCAGCAGTGTCCGGACAGGACTGAGGGCTGAAGCTTTCTTT. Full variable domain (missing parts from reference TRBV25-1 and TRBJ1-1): EADIYQTPRYLVIGTGKKITLECSQTMGHDKMYWYQQDPGMELHLIHYSYGVNSTEKGDLSSESTVSRIRTEHFPLTLESARPSHTSQYLCASSVRTGLRAEAFFGQGTRLTVV.

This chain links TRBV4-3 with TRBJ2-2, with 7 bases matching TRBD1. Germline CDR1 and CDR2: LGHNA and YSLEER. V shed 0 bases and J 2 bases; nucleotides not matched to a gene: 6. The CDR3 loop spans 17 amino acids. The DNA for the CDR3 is TGCGCCAGCAGCCAAGATTGGGCAGGGGGAAACACCGGGGAGCTGTTTTTT. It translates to CASSQDWAGGNTGELFF.

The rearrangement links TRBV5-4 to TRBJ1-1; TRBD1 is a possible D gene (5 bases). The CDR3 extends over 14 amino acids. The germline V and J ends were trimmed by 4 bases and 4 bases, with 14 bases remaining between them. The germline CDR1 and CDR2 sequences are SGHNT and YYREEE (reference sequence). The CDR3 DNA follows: TGTGCCAGCAGCCTCCAGGGTCTAGGCACTGAAGCTTTCTTT. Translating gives CASSLQGLGTEAFF.

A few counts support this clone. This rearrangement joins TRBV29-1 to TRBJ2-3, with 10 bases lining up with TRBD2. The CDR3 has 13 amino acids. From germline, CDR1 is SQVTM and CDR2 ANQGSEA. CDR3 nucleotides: TGCAGTGCCGGGACTAGCGGCACAGATACGCAGTATTTT. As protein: CSAGTSGTDTQYF.

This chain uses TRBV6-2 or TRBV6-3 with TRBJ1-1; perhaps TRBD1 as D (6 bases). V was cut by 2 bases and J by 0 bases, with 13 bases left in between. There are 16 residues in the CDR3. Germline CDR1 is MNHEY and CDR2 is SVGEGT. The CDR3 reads CASSYPGGGLNTEAFF. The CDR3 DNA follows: TGTGCCAGCAGTTACCCCGGGGGGGGGCTGAACACTGAAGCTTTCTTT.

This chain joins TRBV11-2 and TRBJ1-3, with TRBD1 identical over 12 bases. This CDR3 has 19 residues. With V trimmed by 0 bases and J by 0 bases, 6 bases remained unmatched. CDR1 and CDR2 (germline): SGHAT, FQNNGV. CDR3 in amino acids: CASSLDAGQGANSGNTIYF. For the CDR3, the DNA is TGTGCCAGCAGCTTAGATGCGGGACAGGGGGCTAACTCTGGAAACACCATATATTTT.

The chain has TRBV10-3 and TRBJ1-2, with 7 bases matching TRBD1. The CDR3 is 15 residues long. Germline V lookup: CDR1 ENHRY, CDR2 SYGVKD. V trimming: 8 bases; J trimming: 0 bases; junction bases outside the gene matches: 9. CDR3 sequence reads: CAIPQDRDTNYGYTF. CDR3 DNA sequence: TGTGCCATCCCCCAAGACAGGGACACTAACTATGGCTACACCTTC.